The 4 T cell receptor beta chains listed next were all sequenced from one sample in a study of a mutant IDH1 vaccine in newly diagnosed glioma. Using immunoSEQ multiplex PCR, the repertoire was profiled, and TCRdb retains in-frame clones only, with some absent. The sample lists tens of thousands of clones, roughly 76% occurring once. No antigen is known for these receptors. Time point indicated: week 35, safety follow-up. Vaccination used 300 ug of mutant IDH1 20-mer peptide per dose, with topical imiquimod. Sequenced here: PBMCs, sampled from a glioma patient whose treatment included an IDH1 peptide vaccine. These receptors were obtained from a middle-aged man with glioma.

The rearrangement joins TRBV28 to TRBJ2-7, with 12 bases that match TRBD1. Per the germline V gene, CDR1 is MDHEN and CDR2 is SYDVKM. The ends lost 3 bases at V and 4 bases at J; junction bases unmatched: 7. The CDR3 spans 16 residues. The CDR3 here is CASSFSGTGGNYEQYF. The DNA of the CDR3 is TGTGCCAGCAGTTTCTCCGGGACAGGGGGCAATTACGAGCAGTACTTC.

The rearrangement links TRBV7-8 to TRBJ2-2; D is possibly TRBD2 (5 bases). With 1 base removed from V and 1 base from J, the gap between germline ends came to 10 bases. Germline V CDR1 and CDR2: SGHVS, FQNEAQ. The CDR3 has 16 residues. CDR3 sequence: CASSLGLDWNTGELFF. The CDR3, as DNA: TGTGCCAGCAGCTTAGGGCTGGACTGGAACACCGGGGAGCTGTTTTTT.

The chain carries TRBV6-9 and TRBJ2-7; 8 nucleotides line up with TRBD1. The CDR3 has 14 residues. Looked up from germline, CDR1 is MNHGY and CDR2 is SVAAGI. The V gene end was trimmed by 5 bases and the J gene end by 4 bases; junction bases not matched to a gene: 7. This CDR3 reads CASSHQGARYEQYF. The DNA for the CDR3 is TGTGCCAGCAGTCACCAGGGGGCGCGGTACGAGCAGTACTTC.

This clone appeared once. The chain joins TRBV4-3 to TRBJ1-2; D is unclear. Trimming shortened V by 3 bases and J by 4 bases, and 15 bases separated the two germline ends. The CDR3 extends over 15 amino acids. CDR1 and CDR2 from the germline V gene are LGHNA and YSLEER. The DNA of the CDR3 is TGCGCCAGCAGCCAGACCTTCGGGGAAAGCTATGGCTACACCTTC. Translation: CASSQTFGESYGYTF.